Listed below are T cell receptor beta chains from one sample, sequenced in a study of early T cells in non-severe SARS-CoV-2 infection. MiXCR, run by TCRdb on the 5' RACE reads, gives a single entry per CDR3 protein. Found here are roughly 60,000 distinct CDR3 sequences, less than 15% of them singletons; the top ten hold 4% to 5%. The sequenced sample consisted of whole blood. These receptors came from an adult who was a healthcare worker with PCR-confirmed SARS-CoV-2 infection or an uninfected control (not recorded which). Both conserved end residues are part of each CDR3. Clone sizes are given selectively: once, few, many, or a class where the clone is expanded.

j_call clone_size v_call cdr3_aa
TRBJ1-3 many TRBV6-6 CASSRKGPGNNSGNTIYF
TRBJ1-1 many TRBV5-4 CASSPGTESTEAFF
TRBJ1-2 few TRBV5-5 CASSLEGADGYTF
TRBJ1-3 few TRBV15 CATSSWQRSTIYF
TRBJ2-6 few TRBV5-5 CASTLTDSGANVLTF
TRBJ2-1 many TRBV9 CASSGSRLVDEQFF
TRBJ1-3 few TRBV6-5 CASRGQIYF
TRBJ2-3 few TRBV10-3 CAISGGETTDTQYF
TRBJ2-7 many TRBV7-9 CASSVGVSYEQYF
TRBJ1-1 few TRBV29-1 CSVGRDDTEAFF
TRBJ2-3 many TRBV29-1 CSVDPGTDTQYF
TRBJ2-7 . TRBV7-9 CASSPQPPANEQYF
TRBJ2-3 few TRBV7-2 CASGSPADTQYF
TRBJ1-2 few TRBV10-3 CAISGLQGTNYGYTF
TRBJ1-1 few TRBV5-1 CASSSPQRNTEAFF
TRBJ2-5 . TRBV14 CASSTGLAGVETQYF
TRBJ2-5 . TRBV15 CATSRDRGWQGETQYF
TRBJ1-1 many TRBV12-5 CASGPGQGWTEAFF
TRBJ1-2 . TRBV7-9 CASSLAQGAGGYTF
TRBJ2-1 many TRBV4-3 CASSQDYSSYNEQFF
TRBJ2-7 . TRBV5-1 CASSFDGYEQYF
TRBJ1-3 few TRBV11-2 CASSPSDGGNTIYF
TRBJ2-5 . TRBV5-1 CASSSPWETQYF
TRBJ2-4 many TRBV20-1 CSARHNAGSLAKNIQYF
TRBJ1-2 . TRBV29-1 CSVGGTGFYGYTF
TRBJ2-3 many TRBV29-1 CSVVLLPGQVDTQYF
TRBJ1-2 . TRBV6-2/TRBV6-3 CASSGQSYGYTF
TRBJ2-5 . TRBV12-5 CASGLSYQGVETQYF
TRBJ2-3 few TRBV19 CASSRGMVADTQYF
TRBJ1-2 many TRBV4-3 CASSQDRDLSYGYTF
TRBJ2-3 . TRBV7-9 CASSSPGTPRSTDTQYF
TRBJ1-1 . TRBV7-9 CASSPGLENTEAFF
TRBJ1-2 many TRBV29-1 CSADRGEQGYTF
TRBJ1-2 . TRBV12-3/TRBV12-4 CASSRGNGYTF
TRBJ1-1 many TRBV4-3 CASSRWLNSGTEAFF
TRBJ2-7 . TRBV9 CASSAHQGAEQYF
TRBJ1-2 . TRBV12-3/TRBV12-4 CASRTPNYGYTF